A selection of T cell receptor beta chains follows, all from one sample in a study of cytomegalovirus exposure and HLA in healthy donors. Libraries were prepared by immunoSEQ multiplex PCR; TCRdb keeps only in-frame clonotypes and omits some of them. The sample lists about 150,000 clones; approximately 74% were seen once. Sequenced input: PBMCs. These TCRs come from a man aged 25-45 years in good health and CMV-seronegative. Each CDR3 is given with its conserved first and last residue. Size is omitted from some rows. Given values are once, few, many or a class for expanded clones.

TRBV6-5	TRBJ2-3	.	CASSYAGGPTDTQYF
TRBV5-1	TRBJ2-2	.	CASSLPLAGGNTGELFF
TRBV30	TRBJ1-6	once	CAWTRGLLGNSPLHF
TRBV2	TRBJ1-5	.	CASSGQLNQPQHF
TRBV7-2	TRBJ2-1	.	CASSLIQGWDNEQFF
TRBV6-1	TRBJ1-1	.	CASSEAQWAGLSEAFF
TRBV30	TRBJ2-3	.	CAWNGLANTDTQYF
TRBV5-6	TRBJ2-2	.	CASSLGLAGLAGELFF
TRBV27	TRBJ1-1	few	CASSLNPPLEAFF
TRBV19	TRBJ2-5	once	CASSERQALGETQYF
TRBV9	TRBJ1-4	once	CASSGQGRAEKLFF
TRBV5-6	TRBJ1-3	.	CASSYSRNTIYF
TRBV4-3	TRBJ2-2	.	CASTPGGLNTGELFF
TRBV6-1	TRBJ2-5	.	CASSSQGAQETQYF
TRBV27	TRBJ1-2	.	CASSPRAGGASGYTF
TRBV4-3	TRBJ2-3	.	CASSPSSGGSSSTDTQYF
TRBV2	TRBJ2-7	once	CASSENLASTSSYEQYF
TRBV7-8	TRBJ2-7	.	CASSSPGTSGVQSSYEQYF
TRBV28	TRBJ1-2	.	CASSFAGNYGYTF
TRBV2	TRBJ2-7	.	CASIGTGLSYEQYF
TRBV7-9	TRBJ2-7	.	CASSLGQYHEQYF
TRBV6-5	TRBJ2-7	.	CASSTLAGEQYF
TRBV28	TRBJ1-1	few	CASSSQGVLNTEAFF
TRBV30	TRBJ2-5	.	CAWTTGQGAWETQYF
TRBV6-5	TRBJ2-7	.	CASRAQGSHEQYF
TRBV19	TRBJ1-1	.	CASSMAGRPYTEAFF
TRBV6-6	TRBJ1-1	once	CASSPRGPALEAFF